What follows are 8 T cell receptor beta chains derived from one specimen sequenced in a study of blood T cell repertoires in COVID-19. Profiling relied on immunoSEQ multiplex PCR, and the TCRdb table lists in-frame clones only, not all of them. The sample has about 410,000 clones; approximately 91% are singletons. Sequencing was carried out using peripheral blood. The receptors were gathered from a woman aged 40 to 55 with COVID-19, enrolled during active disease.

The V call is TRBV19, the J call TRBJ2-7; D is possibly TRBD1 (5 bases). CDR1 and CDR2 from the germline V gene are LNHDA and SQIVND (reference sequence). Trimming removed 6 bases at V and 3 bases at J, with 15 bases between. The CDR3 spans 14 residues. CDR3 protein: CASSPTVLNYEQYF. CDR3 in DNA: TGTGCCAGTAGCCCGACAGTATTAAACTACGAGCAGTACTTC.

The genes are TRBV5-6 and TRBJ1-1, with D possibly matching TRBD1 (5 bases). V lost 0 bases, J lost 11 bases, and 17 bases lay in between. The germline CDR1 and CDR2 sequences are SGHDT and YYEEEE. The CDR3 has 14 amino acids. CDR3 nucleotide sequence: TGTGCCAGCAGCTTGGCTCTACAGGACCTCGGGGCTTTCTTT. This codes for CASSLALQDLGAFF.

J is TRBJ1-4 and V is TRBV3-1 (or the pseudogene TRBV3-2), with 7 positions matching TRBD1. The germline V gene has CDR1 LGHDT and CDR2 YNNKEL (reference sequence). V dropped 2 bases and J dropped 13; count of bases not matched to a gene: 4. The CDR3 is 12 residues long. The CDR3 DNA is TGTGCCAGCAGCCAATCGACAGGGCTACTGTTTTTT. This sequence encodes CASSQSTGLLFF.

This clone was counted a few times. This rearrangement joins TRBV9 to TRBJ2-2, with D possibly TRBD2 on 6 matching bases. The CDR3 is 18 residues long. V gave up 3 bases and J gave up 1 base, with 19 bases separating them. Per germline, CDR1 SGDLS and CDR2 YYNGEE. CDR3 in amino acids: CASSGRDSRVVNTGELFF. DNA of the CDR3: TGTGCCAGCAGCGGCCGGGACTCAAGGGTGGTGAACACCGGGGAGCTGTTTTTT. Supplemented by reference TRBV9 and TRBJ2-2, the full variable domain reads DSGVTQTPKHLITATGQRVTLRCSPRSGDLSVYWYQQSLDQGLQFLIQYYNGEERAKGNILERFSAQQFPDLHSELNLSSLELGDSALYFCASSGRDSRVVNTGELFFGEGSRLTVL.

This sequence joins TRBV27 and TRBJ1-6; 8 nucleotides line up with TRBD1. CDR1 is MNHEY, CDR2 SMNVEV, per germline (reference sequence). This CDR3 is 16 amino acids long. The ends lost 5 bases at V and 3 bases at J; junction bases unmatched: 6. The DNA of the CDR3 is TGTGCCAGCAGTCCGCGAGACAGGGGCTATAATTCACCCCTCCACTTT. It translates to CASSPRDRGYNSPLHF.

The gene calls are TRBV5-1 and TRBJ1-1; D ambiguous. Trimming left V 2 bases short and J 4 bases short, with 9 bases between. This CDR3 contains 13 residues. Germline assignment: CDR1 SGHRS and CDR2 YFSETQ. CDR3 coding DNA: TGCGCCAGCAGCTTTGCGGGCCCCACTGAAGCTTTCTTT. This gives the protein CASSFAGPTEAFF.

The chain combines TRBV19 with TRBJ1-1; D gene ambiguous. The V end lost 4 bases, the J end lost 1 base, and 13 bases lay between the germline ends. Germline lookup yields CDR1 LNHDA and CDR2 SQIVND (reference sequence). This CDR3 region has 15 residues. The CDR3: CASSTREGSNTEAFF. The CDR3 coding sequence is TGTGCCAGTAGTACCCGAGAGGGATCGAACACTGAAGCTTTCTTT.

The chain recombines TRBV30 with TRBJ1-1; D is ambiguous. Trimming pared 8 bases from V and 6 bases from J, leaving 16 bases between. Per germline, CDR1 GTSNPN and CDR2 SVGIG (reference sequence). The CDR3 is made up of 12 amino acids. CDR3 protein: CASHTGRAEAFF. The CDR3 nucleotides read TGTGCCAGCCACACGGGAAGAGCTGAAGCTTTCTTT.